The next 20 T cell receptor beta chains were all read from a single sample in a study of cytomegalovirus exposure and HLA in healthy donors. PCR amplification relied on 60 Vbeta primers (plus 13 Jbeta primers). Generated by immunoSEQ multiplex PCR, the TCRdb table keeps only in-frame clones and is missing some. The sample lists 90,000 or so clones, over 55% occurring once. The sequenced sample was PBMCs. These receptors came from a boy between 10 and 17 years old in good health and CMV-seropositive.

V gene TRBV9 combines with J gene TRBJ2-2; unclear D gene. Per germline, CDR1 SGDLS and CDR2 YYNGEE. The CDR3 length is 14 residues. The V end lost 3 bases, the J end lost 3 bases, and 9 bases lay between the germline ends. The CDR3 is CASSEDFYTGELFF. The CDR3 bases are TGTGCCAGCAGCGAAGACTTTTACACCGGGGAGCTGTTTTTT.

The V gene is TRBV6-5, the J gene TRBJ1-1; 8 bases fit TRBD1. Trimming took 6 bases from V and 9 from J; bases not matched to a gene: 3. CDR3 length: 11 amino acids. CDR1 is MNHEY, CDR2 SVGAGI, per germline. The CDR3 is CASRRQGKAFF. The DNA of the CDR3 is TGTGCCAGCAGGAGACAGGGGAAAGCTTTCTTT.

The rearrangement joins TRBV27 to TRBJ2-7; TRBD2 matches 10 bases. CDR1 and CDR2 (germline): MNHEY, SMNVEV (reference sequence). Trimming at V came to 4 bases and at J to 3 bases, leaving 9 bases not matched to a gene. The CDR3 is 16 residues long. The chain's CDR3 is CASSYTGTSVYYEQYF. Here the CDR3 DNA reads TGTGCCAGCAGTTACACGGGGACTAGCGTTTACTACGAGCAGTACTTC.

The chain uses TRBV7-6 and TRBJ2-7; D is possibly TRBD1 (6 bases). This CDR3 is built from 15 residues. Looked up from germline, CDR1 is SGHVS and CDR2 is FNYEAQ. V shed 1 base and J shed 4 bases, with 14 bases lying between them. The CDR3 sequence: CASSLGGQMAYEQYF. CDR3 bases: TGTGCCAGCAGCTTAGGGGGGCAGATGGCGTACGAGCAGTACTTC.

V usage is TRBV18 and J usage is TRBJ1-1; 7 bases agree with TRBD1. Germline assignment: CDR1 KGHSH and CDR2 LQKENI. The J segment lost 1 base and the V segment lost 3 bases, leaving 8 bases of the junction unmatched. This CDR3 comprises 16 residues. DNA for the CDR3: TGTGCCAGCTCACCCCAAATGGGACAGAAGAACACTGAAGCTTTCTTT. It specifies CASSPQMGQKNTEAFF.

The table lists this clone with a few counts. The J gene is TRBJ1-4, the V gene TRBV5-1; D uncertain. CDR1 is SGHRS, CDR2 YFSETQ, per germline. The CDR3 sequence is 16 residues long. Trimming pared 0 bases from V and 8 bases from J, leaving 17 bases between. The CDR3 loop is CASSLAEGGFWEKLFF. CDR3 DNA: TGCGCCAGCAGCTTGGCCGAGGGAGGGTTTTGGGAAAAACTGTTTTTT. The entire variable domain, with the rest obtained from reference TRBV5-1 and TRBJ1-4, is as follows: KAGVTQTPRYLIKTRGQQVTLSCSPISGHRSVSWYQQTPGQGLQFLFEYFSETQRNKGNFPGRFSGRQFSNSRSEMNVSTLELGDSALYLCASSLAEGGFWEKLFFGSGTQLSVL.

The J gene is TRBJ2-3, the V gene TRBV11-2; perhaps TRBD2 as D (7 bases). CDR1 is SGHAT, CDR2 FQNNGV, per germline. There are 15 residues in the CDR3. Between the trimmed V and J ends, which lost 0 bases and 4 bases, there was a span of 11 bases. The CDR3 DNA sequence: TGTGCCAGCAGCTTAGATCCGGGGGGCTCAGATACGCAGTATTTT. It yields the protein CASSLDPGGSDTQYF.

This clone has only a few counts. The CDR3 nucleotides are TGCGCCAGCAGCTTGGCCCCTAACACTGAAGCTTTCTTT. This codes for CASSLAPNTEAFF. The chain joins TRBV5-1 to TRBJ1-1; D is unclear. CDR3 length: 13 residues. V gave up 0 bases and J gave up 2 bases, with 5 bases separating them. Germline-derived CDR1 and CDR2 are SGHRS and YFSETQ. Based on the CDR3 plus reference TRBV5-1 and TRBJ1-1, the full variable domain is KAGVTQTPRYLIKTRGQQVTLSCSPISGHRSVSWYQQTPGQGLQFLFEYFSETQRNKGNFPGRFSGRQFSNSRSEMNVSTLELGDSALYLCASSLAPNTEAFFGQGTRLTVV.

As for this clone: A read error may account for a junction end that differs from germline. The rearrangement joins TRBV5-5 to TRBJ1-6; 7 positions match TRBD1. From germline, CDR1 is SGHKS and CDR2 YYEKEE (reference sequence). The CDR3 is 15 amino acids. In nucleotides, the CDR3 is TGTGCCAGCAGCCCCTCGACAGGGAGTAATTCACCCCTCAACTTT. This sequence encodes CASSPSTGSNSPLNF.

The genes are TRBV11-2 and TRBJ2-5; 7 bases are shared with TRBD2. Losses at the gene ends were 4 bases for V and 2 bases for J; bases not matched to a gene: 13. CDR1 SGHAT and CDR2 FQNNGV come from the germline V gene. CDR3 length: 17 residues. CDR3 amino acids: CASSWIQVEGLQETQYF. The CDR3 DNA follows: TGTGCCAGCAGCTGGATTCAGGTTGAGGGACTACAAGAGACCCAGTACTTC.

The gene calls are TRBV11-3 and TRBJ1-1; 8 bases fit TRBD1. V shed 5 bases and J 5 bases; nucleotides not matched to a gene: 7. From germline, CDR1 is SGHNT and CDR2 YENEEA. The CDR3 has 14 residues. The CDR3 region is CASSPGQGRTEAFF. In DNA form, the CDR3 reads TGTGCCAGCAGCCCTGGACAGGGAAGAACTGAAGCTTTCTTT.

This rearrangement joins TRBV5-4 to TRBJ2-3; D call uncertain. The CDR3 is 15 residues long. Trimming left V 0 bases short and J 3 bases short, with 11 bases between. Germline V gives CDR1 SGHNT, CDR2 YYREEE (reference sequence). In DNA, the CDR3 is TGTGCCAGCAGCTTGGCCGGTCTAGAAACAGATACGCAGTATTTT. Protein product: CASSLAGLETDTQYF. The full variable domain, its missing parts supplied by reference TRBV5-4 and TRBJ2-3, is ETGVTQSPTHLIKTRGQQVTLRCSSQSGHNTVSWYQQALGQGPQFIFQYYREEENGRGNFPPRFSGLQFPNYSSELNVNALELDDSALYLCASSLAGLETDTQYFGPGTRLTVL.

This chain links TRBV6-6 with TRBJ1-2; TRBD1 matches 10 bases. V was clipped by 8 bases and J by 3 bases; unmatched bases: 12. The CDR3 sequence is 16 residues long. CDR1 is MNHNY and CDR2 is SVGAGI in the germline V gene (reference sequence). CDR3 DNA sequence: TGTGCCAGCTCTCAAGGACAGGGGGTTGTTTACTATGGCTACACCTTC. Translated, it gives CASSQGQGVVYYGYTF.

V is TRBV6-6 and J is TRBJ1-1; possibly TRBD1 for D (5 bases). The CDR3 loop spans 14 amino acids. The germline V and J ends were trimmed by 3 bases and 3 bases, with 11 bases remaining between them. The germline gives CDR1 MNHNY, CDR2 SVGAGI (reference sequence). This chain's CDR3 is CASSYQGEDTEAFF. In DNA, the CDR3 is TGTGCCAGCAGTTATCAGGGTGAGGACACTGAAGCTTTCTTT.

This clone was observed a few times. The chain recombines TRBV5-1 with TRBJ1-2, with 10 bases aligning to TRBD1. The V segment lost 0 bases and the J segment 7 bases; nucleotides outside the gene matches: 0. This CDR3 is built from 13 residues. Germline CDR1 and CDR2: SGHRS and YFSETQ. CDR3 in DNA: TGCGCCAGCAGCTTGGGGACAGGGGGTGGCTACACCTTC. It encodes CASSLGTGGGYTF.

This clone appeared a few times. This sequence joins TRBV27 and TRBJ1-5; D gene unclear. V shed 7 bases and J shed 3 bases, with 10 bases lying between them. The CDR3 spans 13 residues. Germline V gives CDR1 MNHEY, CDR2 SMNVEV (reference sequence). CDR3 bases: TGTGCCAGCACTAGCGGTGCCAATCAGCCCCAGCATTTT. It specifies CASTSGANQPQHF.

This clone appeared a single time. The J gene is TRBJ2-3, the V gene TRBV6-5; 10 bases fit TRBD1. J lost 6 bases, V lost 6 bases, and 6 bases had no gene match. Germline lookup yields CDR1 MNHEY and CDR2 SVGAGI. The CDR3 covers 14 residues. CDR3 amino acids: CASRRTGGADTQYF. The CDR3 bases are TGTGCCAGCAGAAGGACAGGGGGAGCGGATACGCAGTATTTT.

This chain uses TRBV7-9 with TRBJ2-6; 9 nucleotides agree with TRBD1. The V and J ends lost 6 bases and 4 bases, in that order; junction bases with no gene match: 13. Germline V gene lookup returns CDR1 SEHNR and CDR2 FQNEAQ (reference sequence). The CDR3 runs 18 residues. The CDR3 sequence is CASSSPRDRAPGANVLTF. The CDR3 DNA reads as TGTGCCAGCAGTTCGCCCCGGGACAGGGCTCCCGGGGCCAACGTCCTGACTTTC.

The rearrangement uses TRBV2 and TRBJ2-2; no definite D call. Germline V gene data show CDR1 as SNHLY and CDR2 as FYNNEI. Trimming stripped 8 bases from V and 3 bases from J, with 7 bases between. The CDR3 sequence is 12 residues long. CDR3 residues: CASSIYTGELFF. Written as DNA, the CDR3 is TGTGCCAGCTCTATTTACACCGGGGAGCTGTTTTTT.

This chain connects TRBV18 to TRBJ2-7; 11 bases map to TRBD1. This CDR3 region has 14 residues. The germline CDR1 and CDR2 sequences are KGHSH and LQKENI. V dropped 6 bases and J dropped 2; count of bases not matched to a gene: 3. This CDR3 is CASSGTGGPYEQYF. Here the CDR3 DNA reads TGTGCCAGCTCCGGGACAGGGGGACCCTACGAGCAGTACTTC.